This T cell receptor (beta chain) was recorded in a study of breast tumors, draining lymph nodes, adjacent tissues (dated by TCRdb to the mid-2010s). Regarding the complete study: TCR beta repertoires were compared across tumor, adjacent nontumor tissue and axillary lymph nodes obtained from breast cancer patients. The study aimed to assess the relationships and possible T-cell exchange between tumor, surrounding tissue and draining lymph node repertoires in human breast cancer. What the work shows at the level of the full study, not this receptor alone: Tumor T-cell repertoires showed less diversity than lymph node repertoires and more diversity than nontumor tissue repertoires, and tumor T-cell repertoires showed preferential V and J gene usage. The data were judged consistent with most tumor T cells deriving from the lymph node and then expanding within tumor tissue. The similarity between tumor and nontumor tissue repertoires was significantly greater in luminal-like breast cancer than in basal-like breast cancer. The conclusion that tumor T cells originate in lymph nodes was presented as consistent with a hypothesis rather than as directly demonstrated.

Turning to this clonotype: It has no known antigen specificity. No much larger clone is present one base from it, and per-base qualities are unavailable.

Sequencing took place on an Illumina HiSeq 2000. TCR beta chain libraries were generated by multiplex PCR amplification. The amplified TCR beta chain products were analyzed by high-throughput sequencing. TCRdb reprocessed the public reads (quality trimming at Q25 with fastp, clone calling with MiXCR) and kept in-frame beta chains. Each CDR3 protein appears once, grouped with its most common genes and DNA. The table for this sample lists about 180,000 distinct CDR3 sequences; roughly 30% of them were counted only once. Roughly 4.3% of the sample is held by the ten biggest clonotypes. Lymph node samples were obtained from the axillary draining lymph nodes of breast cancer patients. The germline V gene specifies SGHTA as CDR1 and FQGNSA as CDR2. The cysteine opens and the phenylalanine closes a CDR3 of 14 amino acids. Here the CDR3 DNA is all that survives: 42 bases in frame from base 1. V is clipped by 3 bases and J by 11 bases, and the sequence between their germline boundaries is 17 bases long.

This receptor was obtained from a female donor with breast cancer. Some clones in this sample may be carry-over from other donors' samples. The sequenced sample consisted of axillary lymph node tissue. The receptor chain draws on TRBV7-2 and TRBJ1-5; TRBD1 might be the D gene, on 5 matching bases. The bases read TGTGCCAGCAGCTTGCGTAGCGGACAAGAGACCCAGCATTTT. The encoded protein is CASSLRSGQETQHF.